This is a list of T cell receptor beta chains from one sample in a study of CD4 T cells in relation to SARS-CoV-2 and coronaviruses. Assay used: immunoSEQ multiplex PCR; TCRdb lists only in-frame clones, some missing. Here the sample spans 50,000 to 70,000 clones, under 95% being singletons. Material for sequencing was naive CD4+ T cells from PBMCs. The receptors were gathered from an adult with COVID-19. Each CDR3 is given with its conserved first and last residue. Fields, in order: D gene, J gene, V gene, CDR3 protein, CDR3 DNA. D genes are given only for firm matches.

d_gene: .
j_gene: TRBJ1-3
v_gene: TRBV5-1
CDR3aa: CASSLGGVVDTIYF
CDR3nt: TGCGCCAGCAGCTTGGGAGGGGTCGTGGACACCATATATTTT

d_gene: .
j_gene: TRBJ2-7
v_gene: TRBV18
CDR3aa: CASSPLSGGIYEQYF
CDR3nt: TGTGCCAGCTCACCTTTGTCTGGAGGGATCTACGAGCAGTACTTC

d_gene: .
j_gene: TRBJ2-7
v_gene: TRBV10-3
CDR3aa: CATENRRTSYVQQYF
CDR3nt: TGTGCCACCGAGAACCGGCGGACCTCCTACGTCCAGCAGTACTTC

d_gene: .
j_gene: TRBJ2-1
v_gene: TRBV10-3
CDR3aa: CAINREVYNEQFF
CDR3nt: TGTGCCATCAACAGGGAGGTCTACAATGAGCAGTTCTTC

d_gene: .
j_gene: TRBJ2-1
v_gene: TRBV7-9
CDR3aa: CASSPPEGRLGYNEQFF
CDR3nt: TGTGCCAGCAGCCCACCTGAGGGTCGGTTAGGCTACAATGAGCAGTTCTTC

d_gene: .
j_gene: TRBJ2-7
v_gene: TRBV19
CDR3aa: CASSNRRGDEQYF
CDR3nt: TGTGCCAGTAGTAATCGCAGGGGCGACGAGCAGTACTTC

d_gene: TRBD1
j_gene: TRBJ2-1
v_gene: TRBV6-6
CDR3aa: CASSGLTGGAERSSYNEQFF
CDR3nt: TGTGCCAGCAGCGGCCTGACAGGGGGCGCGGAAAGGAGCTCCTACAATGAGCAGTTCTTC

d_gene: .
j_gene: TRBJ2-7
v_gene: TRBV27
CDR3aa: CASSLGGPGNPYEQYF
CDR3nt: TGTGCCAGCAGTTTAGGGGGCCCCGGAAATCCCTACGAGCAGTACTTC

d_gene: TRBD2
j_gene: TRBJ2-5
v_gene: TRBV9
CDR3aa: CASSVGLAGGQETQYF
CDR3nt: TGTGCCAGCAGCGTAGGGCTAGCGGGGGGCCAAGAGACCCAGTACTTC

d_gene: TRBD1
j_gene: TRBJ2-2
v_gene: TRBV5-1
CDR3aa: CASSLADRAETGELFF
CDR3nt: TGCGCCAGCAGCTTGGCGGACAGGGCGGAAACCGGGGAGCTGTTTTTT

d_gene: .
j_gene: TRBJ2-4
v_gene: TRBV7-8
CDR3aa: CASSLYLAKNIQYF
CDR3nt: TGTGCCAGCAGCTTATACCTAGCCAAAAACATTCAGTACTTC

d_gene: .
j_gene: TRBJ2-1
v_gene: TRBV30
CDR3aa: CAWRFGTLWEQFF
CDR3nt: TGTGCCTGGAGGTTCGGGACACTTTGGGAGCAGTTCTTC

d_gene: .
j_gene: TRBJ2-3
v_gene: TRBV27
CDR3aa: CASLTSVEGTDTQYF
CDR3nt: TGTGCCAGCTTAACCTCGGTGGAAGGCACAGATACGCAGTATTTT

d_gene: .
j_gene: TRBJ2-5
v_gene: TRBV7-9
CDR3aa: CASSSRERAPRVETQYF
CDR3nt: TGTGCCAGCAGCTCTCGCGAGAGGGCCCCGCGGGTCGAGACCCAGTACTTC